One T cell receptor beta chain is described in this entry. Assay: immunoSEQ multiplex PCR; the TCRdb copy retains only in-frame clones and omits some. Here the sample spans some 260,000 clones, approximately 85% being singletons. The source of the sample is a study of blood T cell repertoires in COVID-19. Study-level background: Donors in the United States, Italy and Spain gave samples during acute or convalescent COVID-19. T cells, B-cell-depleted T cells, or PBMCs supplied cDNA or gDNA.

This CDR3 contains 16 residues. The V and J ends lost 3 bases and 1 base, in that order; junction bases with no gene match: 2. The germline gives CDR1 LNHDA, CDR2 SQIVND (reference sequence). The sequence derives from a woman aged 30 to 39 with acute or convalescent COVID-19. The sample was peripheral blood. The chain carries TRBV19 and TRBJ1-5; 11 nucleotides match TRBD1. The CDR3 loop is CASSMGDRGSNQPQHF. The CDR3, as DNA: TGTGCCAGTAGTATGGGGGACAGGGGGAGCAATCAGCCCCAGCATTTT.